Reported below is one TCR beta chain. The data were taken from a study of patients and donors after allogeneic stem cell transplantation. TCRdb reprocessed the RT-PCR reads with MiXCR, giving one entry per CDR3 protein. This sample has 800,000 to 1,000,000 distinct CDR3 sequences, with roughly 18% found just once. The clonotype originates from a human donor who was either an allogeneic HSCT recipient or a stem cell or donor lymphocyte infusion donor (not recorded which). It is not recorded whose cells these are; they may come from a transplant donor. The sequencing sample was made of blood, either unsorted or a sorted T cell fraction (not recorded which).

The CDR3 DNA is TGTGCCAGCAGCTTAGCGCAGGGTACCGGGGAGCTGTTTTTT. Protein product: CASSLAQGTGELFF. This sequence joins TRBV7-6 and TRBJ2-2, with D tentatively TRBD1 (5 bases). The ends were cut back, 0 bases at V and 5 bases at J, with 7 bases in the middle. The CDR3 length is 14 residues. Germline loops: CDR1 SGHVS, CDR2 FNYEAQ. The complete variable domain, with remaining parts taken from reference TRBV7-6 and TRBJ2-2, reads GAGVSQSPRYKVTKRGQDVALRCDPISGHVSLYWYRQALGQGPEFLTYFNYEAQQDKSGLPNDRFSAERPEGSISTLTIQRTEQRDSAMYRCASSLAQGTGELFFGEGSRLTVL.